These 7 T cell receptor beta chains were sequenced from one sample in a study of blood T cell repertoires in COVID-19. Data came from immunoSEQ multiplex PCR; TCRdb stores just in-frame clones and leaves some out. The sample has approximately 25,000 clones, 92% seen once. Input material: peripheral blood. Receptor source: a man aged 65 to 85 with active COVID-19.

In its sample, this clone was seen a few times. The chain couples TRBV7-9 to TRBJ1-2, with D hard to call. The CDR3 contains 15 residues. V was cut by 5 bases and J by 6 bases, with 19 bases left in between. Germline V gene lookup returns CDR1 SEHNR and CDR2 FQNEAQ (reference sequence). CDR3 sequence (DNA): TGTGCCAGCAGCATCCCATACCGCACGGTTGATGGCTACACCTTC. Translated: CASSIPYRTVDGYTF. The full variable domain, in which reference TRBV7-9 and TRBJ1-2 provide the parts outside the CDR3, is DTGVSQNPRHKITKRGQNVTFRCDPISEHNRLYWYRQTLGQGPEFLTYFQNEAQLEKSRLLSDRFSAERPKGSFSTLEIQRTEQGDSAMYLCASSIPYRTVDGYTFGSGTRLTVV.

The V gene is TRBV4-3, the J gene TRBJ2-1; 8 bases are a match to TRBD1. The CDR3 loop spans 14 amino acids. From germline, CDR1 is LGHNA and CDR2 YSLEER. The J segment lost 5 bases and the V segment lost 4 bases, leaving 4 bases of the junction unmatched. The CDR3 DNA reads TGCGCCAGCAGCCGGCGACAGGGGCACAATGAGCAGTTCTTC. This sequence encodes CASSRRQGHNEQFF.

The J gene is TRBJ2-2, the V gene TRBV19; D gene ambiguous. The CDR3 extends over 13 amino acids. V lost 4 bases and J lost 8, with 11 bases in between. The germline CDR1 and CDR2 sequences are LNHDA and SQIVND (reference sequence). Written as DNA, the CDR3 is TGTGCCAGTAGTACCGCTGCGGCGGGGGAGCTGTTTTTT. This encodes CASSTAAAGELFF.

The chain couples TRBV7-2 to TRBJ2-4; possibly TRBD1 for D (6 bases). CDR1 SGHTA and CDR2 FQGNSA come from the germline V gene. The CDR3 is made up of 15 amino acids. Deletions cut 1 base from V and 9 bases from J, with 16 bases between. CDR3 nucleotide sequence: TGTGCCAGCAGCTTAGACCGGGCTAGGGGGAGCATTCAGTACTTC. Its protein is CASSLDRARGSIQYF. The full variable domain, rest sourced from reference TRBV7-2 and TRBJ2-4, is GAGVSQSPSNKVTEKGKDVELRCDPISGHTALYWYRQSLGQGLEFLIYFQGNSAPDKSGLPSDRFSAERTGGSVSTLTIQRTQQEDSAVYLCASSLDRARGSIQYFGAGTRLSVL.

V gene TRBV7-9 combines with J gene TRBJ2-1; 10 bases agree with TRBD1. CDR1 and CDR2 (germline): SEHNR, FQNEAQ (reference sequence). V gave up 1 base and J gave up 6 bases; unmatched junction bases: 6. This CDR3 has 16 amino acids. CDR3 nucleotides: TGTGCCAGCAGCTTAGTTGGGACAGGGGTTATCAATGAGCAGTTCTTC. Its translation: CASSLVGTGVINEQFF.

The chain couples TRBV18 to TRBJ2-5; 9 bases are shared with TRBD1. Germline lookup yields CDR1 KGHSH and CDR2 LQKENI. Trimming took 4 bases from V and 5 from J; bases not matched to a gene: 2. This CDR3 has 13 amino acids. CDR3 DNA: TGTGCCAGCTCACTCGGACAGGGGGAGACCCAGTACTTC. This encodes CASSLGQGETQYF.

The chain has TRBV28 and TRBJ2-1; 11 bases align to TRBD2. V dropped 1 base and J dropped 6; count of bases not matched to a gene: 2. There are 15 residues in the CDR3. CDR1 and CDR2 from the germline V gene are MDHEN and SYDVKM. The CDR3 DNA sequence: TGTGCCAGCAGTTTATTTACTAGCGGGAGCAATGAGCAGTTCTTC. Its translation is CASSLFTSGSNEQFF.